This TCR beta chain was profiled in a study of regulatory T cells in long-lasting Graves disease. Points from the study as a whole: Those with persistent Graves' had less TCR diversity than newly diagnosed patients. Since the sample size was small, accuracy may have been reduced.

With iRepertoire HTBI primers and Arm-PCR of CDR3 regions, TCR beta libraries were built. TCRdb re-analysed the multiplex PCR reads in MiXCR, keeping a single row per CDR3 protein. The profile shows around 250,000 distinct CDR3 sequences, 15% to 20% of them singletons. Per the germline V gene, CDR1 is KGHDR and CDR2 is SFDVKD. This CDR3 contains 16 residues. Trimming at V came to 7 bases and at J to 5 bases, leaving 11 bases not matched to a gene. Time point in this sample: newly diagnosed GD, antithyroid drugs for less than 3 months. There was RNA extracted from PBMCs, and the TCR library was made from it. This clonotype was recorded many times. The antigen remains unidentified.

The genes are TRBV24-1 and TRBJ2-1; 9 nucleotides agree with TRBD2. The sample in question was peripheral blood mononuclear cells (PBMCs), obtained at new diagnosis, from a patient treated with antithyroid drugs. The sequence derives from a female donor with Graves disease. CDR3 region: CATRPNPSGRNNEQFF. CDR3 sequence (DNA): TGTGCCACCAGGCCGAATCCCAGCGGGAGGAACAATGAGCAGTTCTTC.